The clone carrying this T cell receptor (beta chain) was picked up one time. This specimen belongs to a study of blood T cell repertoires in COVID-19. The wider study: The study drew acute and convalescent COVID-19 samples from the United States, Italy and Spain. Sample material is recorded as cDNA or gDNA derived from T cells, B-cell-depleted T cells, or PBMCs.

How the authors handled the data: From reference gene primer amplification, estimates of nucleated cell counts were derived. Assay: immunoSEQ multiplex PCR; the TCRdb copy retains only in-frame clones and omits some. V and J calls and clone size are given by that table; D and trimming were obtained from the DNA. This table has around 300,000 clones, 85% to 90% appearing once. Patients from Seattle were sampled longitudinally, starting during active infection. CDR1 is SGHAT and CDR2 is FQNNGV in the germline V gene. The CDR3 extends over 13 amino acids. With V trimmed by 4 bases and J by 4 bases, 2 bases remained unmatched.

This rearrangement joins TRBV11-2 to TRBJ1-1; 8 nucleotides match TRBD1. The specimen sequenced was peripheral blood. The source of this sequence is a woman younger than 45 with COVID-19, enrolled during active disease. The CDR3 here is CASSWQGATEAFF. CDR3 DNA: TGTGCCAGCAGCTGGCAGGGGGCCACTGAAGCTTTCTTT.